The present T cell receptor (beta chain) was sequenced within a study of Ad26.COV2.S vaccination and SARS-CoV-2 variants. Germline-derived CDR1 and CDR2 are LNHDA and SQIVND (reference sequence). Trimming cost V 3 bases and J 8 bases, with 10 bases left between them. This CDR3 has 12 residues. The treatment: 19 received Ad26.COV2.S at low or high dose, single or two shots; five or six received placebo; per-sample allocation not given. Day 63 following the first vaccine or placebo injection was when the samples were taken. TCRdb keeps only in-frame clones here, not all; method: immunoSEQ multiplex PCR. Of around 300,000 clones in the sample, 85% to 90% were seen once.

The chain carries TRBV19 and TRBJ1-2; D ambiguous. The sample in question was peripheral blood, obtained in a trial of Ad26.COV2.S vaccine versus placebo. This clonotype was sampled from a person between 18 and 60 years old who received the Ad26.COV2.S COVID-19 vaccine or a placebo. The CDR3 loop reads CASSIGGSGYTF. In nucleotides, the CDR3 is TGTGCCAGTAGTATCGGTGGATCCGGCTACACCTTC.